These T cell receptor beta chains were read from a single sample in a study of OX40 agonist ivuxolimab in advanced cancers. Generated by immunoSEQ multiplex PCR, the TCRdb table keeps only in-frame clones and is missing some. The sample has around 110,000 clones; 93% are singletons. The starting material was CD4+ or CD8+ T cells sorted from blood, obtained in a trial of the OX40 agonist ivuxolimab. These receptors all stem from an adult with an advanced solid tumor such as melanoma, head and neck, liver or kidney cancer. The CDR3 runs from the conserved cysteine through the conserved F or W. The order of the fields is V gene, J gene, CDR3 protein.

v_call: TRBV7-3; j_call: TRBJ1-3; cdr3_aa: CASSLTGDRHSGNTIYF
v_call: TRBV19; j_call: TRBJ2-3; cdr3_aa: CASSIAGGTAGTDTQYF
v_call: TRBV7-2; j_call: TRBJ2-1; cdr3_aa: CASSARAASYNEQFF
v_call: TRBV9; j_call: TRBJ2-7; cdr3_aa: CASSVVTGSYEQYF
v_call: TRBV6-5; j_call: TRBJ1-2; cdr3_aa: CASSENLNYGYTF
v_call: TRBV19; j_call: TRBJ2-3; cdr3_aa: CASSNPLAGVTDTQYF
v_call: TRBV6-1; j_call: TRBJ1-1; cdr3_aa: CASSRSTEAFF
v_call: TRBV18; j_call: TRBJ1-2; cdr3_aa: CASSPPPDRSGDGYTF
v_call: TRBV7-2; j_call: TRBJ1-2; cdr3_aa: CASSLRAGAANYGYTF
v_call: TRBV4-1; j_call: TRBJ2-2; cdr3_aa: CASSQDRNRGITGELFF
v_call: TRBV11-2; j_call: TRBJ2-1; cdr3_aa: CASSLLDNARNEQFF
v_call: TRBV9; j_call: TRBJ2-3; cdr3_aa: CASSVVSGESTDTQYF
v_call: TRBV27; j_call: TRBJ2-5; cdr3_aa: CATRLAGVSETQYF
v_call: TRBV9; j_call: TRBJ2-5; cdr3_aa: CASSVAGHSWAETQYF
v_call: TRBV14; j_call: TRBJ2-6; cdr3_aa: CASSQDWGSGANVLTF
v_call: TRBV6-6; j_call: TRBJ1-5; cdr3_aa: CASSYSGRSNHPQHF
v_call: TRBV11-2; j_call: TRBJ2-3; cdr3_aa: CASSLVRGSATDTQYF
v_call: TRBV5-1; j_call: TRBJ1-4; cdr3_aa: CASSRGQNEKLFF
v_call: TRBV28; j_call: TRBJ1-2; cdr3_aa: CASSLSPGAIYGYTF
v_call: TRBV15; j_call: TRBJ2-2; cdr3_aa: CATRWDRNTGELFF
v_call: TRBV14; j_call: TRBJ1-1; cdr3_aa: CASSLPGTGIRNTEAFF
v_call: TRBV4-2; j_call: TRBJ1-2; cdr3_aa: CASSQPGQGLAGYTF
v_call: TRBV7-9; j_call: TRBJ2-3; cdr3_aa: CASSLKPGGGYRDTQYF
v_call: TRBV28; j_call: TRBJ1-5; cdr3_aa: CASSGGTKPQHF
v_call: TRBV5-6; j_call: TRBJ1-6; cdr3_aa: CASSVGTVHNSPLHF
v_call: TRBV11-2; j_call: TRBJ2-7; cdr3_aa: CASSLVLAGGYEQYF
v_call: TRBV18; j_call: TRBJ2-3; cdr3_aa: CASSPQGQGGDTQYF
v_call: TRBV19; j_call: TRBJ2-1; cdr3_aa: CASSRLNEQFF
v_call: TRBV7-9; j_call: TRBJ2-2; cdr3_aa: CASSRRDNTGELFF
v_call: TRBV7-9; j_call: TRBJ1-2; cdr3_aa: CASSRNTGDGYTF
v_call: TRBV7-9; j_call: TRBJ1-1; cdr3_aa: CASSYRGRGDTEAFF
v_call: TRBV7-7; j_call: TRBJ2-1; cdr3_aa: CASSLRAGDNEQFF
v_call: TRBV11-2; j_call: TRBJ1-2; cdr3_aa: CASSPALGRGGGYTF
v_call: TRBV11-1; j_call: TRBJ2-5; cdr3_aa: CASSMKETQYF
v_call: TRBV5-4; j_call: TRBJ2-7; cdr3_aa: CASSLRGTGTGSYEQYF
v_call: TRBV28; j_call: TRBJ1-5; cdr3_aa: CASSAGQLSNQPQHF
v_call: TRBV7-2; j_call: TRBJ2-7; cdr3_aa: CASSLDLGEQYF
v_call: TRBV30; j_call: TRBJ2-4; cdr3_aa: CAWSPGLVGGKNIQYF
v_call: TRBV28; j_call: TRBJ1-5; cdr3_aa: CASSPPGAGGPQHF
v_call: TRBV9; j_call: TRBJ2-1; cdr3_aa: CASSLSPWGRQFF
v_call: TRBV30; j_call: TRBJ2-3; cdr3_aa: CAWSVLAGTDTQYF
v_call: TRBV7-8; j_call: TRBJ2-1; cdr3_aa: CASSLERQQEQFF